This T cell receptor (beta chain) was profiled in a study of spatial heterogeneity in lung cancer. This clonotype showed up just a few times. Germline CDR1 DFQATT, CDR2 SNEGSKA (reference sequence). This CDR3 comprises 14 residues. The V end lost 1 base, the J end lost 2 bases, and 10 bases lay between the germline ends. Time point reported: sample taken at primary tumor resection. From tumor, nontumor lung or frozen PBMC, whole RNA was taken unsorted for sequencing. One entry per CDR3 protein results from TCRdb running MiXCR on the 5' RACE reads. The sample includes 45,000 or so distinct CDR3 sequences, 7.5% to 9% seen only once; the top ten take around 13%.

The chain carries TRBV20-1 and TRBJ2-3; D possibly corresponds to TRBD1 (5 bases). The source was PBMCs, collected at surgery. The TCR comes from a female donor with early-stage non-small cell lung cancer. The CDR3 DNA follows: TGCAGTGCTAGAGCCGACAGTTCCACAGATACGCAGTATTTT. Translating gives CSARADSSTDTQYF.